Listed below are T cell receptor beta chains from one sample, sequenced in a study of shared clonotypes between healthy human individuals. Assay used: immunoSEQ multiplex PCR; TCRdb lists only in-frame clones, some missing. The repertoire holds roughly 2.1 million clones, with under 95% as singletons. Source material: naive CD8+ T cells from PBMCs. The receptors shown here come from a man between 18 and 35 years old in good health. Some clones in this sample may be carry-over from other donors' samples. The CDR3 runs from the conserved cysteine through the conserved F or W. A D gene is named only where the DNA matches it firmly. The size field is filled for only some rows; it gives once, few, many or a size class.

J gene | V gene | D gene | clone size | CDR3 protein | CDR3 DNA
TRBJ2-7 | TRBV27 | TRBD1 | NA | CASSSLQGAYEQYF | TGTGCCAGCAGTTCGCTACAGGGGGCCTACGAGCAGTACTTC
TRBJ2-3 | TRBV11-3 | TRBD2 | NA | CASSLEPSGASTDTQYF | TGTGCCAGCAGCTTAGAGCCCAGCGGGGCTAGCACAGATACGCAGTATTTT
TRBJ2-7 | TRBV7-9 | TRBD2 | NA | CASSWGGTGEQYF | TGTGCCAGCAGCTGGGGGGGAACGGGCGAGCAGTACTTC
TRBJ2-7 | TRBV28 | TRBD1 | NA | CASSFRDRDYEQYF | TGTGCCAGCAGTTTTAGGGACAGGGACTACGAGCAGTACTTC
TRBJ2-2 | TRBV5-4 | NA | NA | CASSSKRAGELFF | TGTGCCAGCAGCTCTAAGAGGGCCGGGGAGCTGTTTTTT
TRBJ2-6 | TRBV7-9 | NA | NA | CASSLVVVDRSSGANVLTF | TGTGCCAGCAGCTTAGTCGTTGTTGACAGGAGCTCTGGGGCCAACGTCCTGACTTTC
TRBJ1-4 | TRBV27 | NA | NA | CASSLLAGGSEKLFF | TGTGCCAGCAGTTTACTTGCTGGGGGGAGTGAAAAACTGTTTTTT
TRBJ1-2 | TRBV5-8 | NA | NA | CASSLLGFYGYTF | TGTGCCAGCAGCTTGCTGGGGTTCTATGGCTACACCTTC
TRBJ1-1 | TRBV7-6 | NA | NA | CASSLESAWGTEAFF | TGTGCCAGCAGCTTAGAGTCCGCCTGGGGCACTGAAGCTTTCTTT
TRBJ1-1 | TRBV7-8 | TRBD1 | NA | CASSNIRGQHTEAFF | TGTGCCAGCAGCAACATCAGGGGGCAGCACACTGAAGCTTTCTTT
TRBJ1-2 | TRBV5-1 | NA | NA | CASSLEWQTGNYGYTF | TGCGCCAGCAGCTTGGAGTGGCAAACCGGTAACTATGGCTACACCTTC
TRBJ2-7 | TRBV6-1 | TRBD1 | NA | CASSNRGFEQYF | TGTGCCAGCAGTAACAGGGGTTTCGAGCAGTACTTC
TRBJ1-6 | TRBV30 | NA | NA | CAWGRSSYNSPLHF | TGTGCCTGGGGACGGAGCTCCTATAATTCACCCCTCCACTTT
TRBJ2-7 | TRBV5-5 | NA | NA | CASKPPSVGAAYEQYF | TGTGCCAGCAAACCCCCATCCGTTGGGGCAGCCTACGAGCAGTACTTC
TRBJ1-4 | TRBV7-8 | NA | NA | CASSGQGPRREKLFF | TGTGCCAGCAGCGGGCAGGGACCGAGGCGGGAAAAACTGTTTTTT
TRBJ2-7 | TRBV4-2 | TRBD2 | NA | CASSHPGLAGGSYEQYF | TGTGCCAGCAGCCATCCCGGACTAGCGGGAGGTTCCTACGAGCAGTACTTC
TRBJ2-7 | TRBV2 | NA | NA | CASSVGQGGYEQYF | TGTGCCAGCAGTGTAGGCCAGGGGGGCTACGAGCAGTACTTC
TRBJ2-7 | TRBV7-3 | TRBD2 | NA | CASRGREGTSGYEQYF | TGTGCCAGCAGGGGGAGGGAGGGGACTAGCGGTTACGAGCAGTACTTC
TRBJ2-7 | TRBV9 | TRBD2 | once | CASSVKVVAGSYEQYF | TGTGCCAGCAGCGTAAAAGTTGTAGCGGGATCCTACGAGCAGTACTTC
TRBJ2-7 | TRBV5-1 | NA | NA | CASSLEGGPAYEQYF | TGCGCCAGCAGCTTGGAAGGGGGACCCGCATACGAGCAGTACTTC
TRBJ2-7 | TRBV7-2 | TRBD1 | NA | CASSRTGTAYEQYF | TGTGCCAGCAGCCGGACCGGGACAGCCTACGAGCAGTACTTC
TRBJ1-2 | TRBV28 | TRBD1 | once | CASSPRTGSYGYTF | TGTGCCAGCAGTCCACGGACAGGCTCGTATGGCTACACCTTC
TRBJ2-1 | TRBV27 | NA | NA | CASRTVPYNEQFF | TGTGCCAGCCGGACGGTTCCCTACAATGAGCAGTTCTTC
TRBJ1-1 | TRBV4-2 | TRBD1 | NA | CASGGQGGTEAFF | TGTGCCAGCGGGGGACAGGGTGGCACTGAAGCTTTCTTT
TRBJ2-3 | TRBV27 | NA | NA | CASRGRDTTMSTQYF | TGTGCCAGTCGAGGCCGGGACACTACGATGAGTACGCAGTATTTT
TRBJ2-7 | TRBV11-1 | TRBD1 | NA | CASSSVTTGTGKPYEQYF | TGTGCCAGCAGCTCCGTAACTACCGGGACAGGTAAACCCTACGAGCAGTACTTC
TRBJ2-1 | TRBV4-3 | NA | NA | CASSQEYRGAYNEQFF | TGCGCCAGCAGCCAAGAATATAGGGGGGCCTACAATGAGCAGTTCTTC
TRBJ2-3 | TRBV27 | TRBD2 | NA | CASSLTSGILYTQYF | TGTGCCAGCAGTTTGACTAGCGGGATCTTGTATACGCAGTATTTT
TRBJ1-3 | TRBV4-1 | NA | NA | CASSQGRVAGGGNTIYF | TGCGCCAGCAGCCAAGGTCGTGTGGCAGGCGGGGGAAACACCATATATTTT
TRBJ2-7 | TRBV20-1 | NA | NA | CSADVLLEQYF | TGCAGTGCTGATGTCCTCCTCGAGCAGTACTTC
TRBJ2-7 | TRBV28 | NA | NA | CASSSSLASVVPFLREQYF | TGTGCCAGCAGTTCCTCCCTGGCCTCAGTGGTCCCATTTTTGAGGGAGCAGTACTTC
TRBJ1-4 | TRBV4-1 | TRBD1 | NA | CASSPRDRSGVFNEKLFF | TGCGCCAGCAGCCCGAGGGACAGGTCCGGCGTTTTTAATGAAAAACTGTTTTTT
TRBJ2-7 | TRBV11-3 | NA | NA | CASSLGRGYEQYF | TGTGCCAGCAGCTTAGGCCGCGGCTACGAGCAGTACTTC
TRBJ2-1 | TRBV9 | TRBD1 | NA | CASSVAQRTGGYSNEQFF | TGTGCCAGCAGCGTAGCCCAACGAACAGGGGGCTATTCGAATGAGCAGTTCTTC
TRBJ2-1 | TRBV11-2 | TRBD2 | NA | CASSTGIGLAKDNEQFF | TGTGCCAGCAGCACGGGCATAGGACTAGCGAAAGACAATGAGCAGTTCTTC
TRBJ1-2 | TRBV30 | NA | NA | CAWTMGPTWGYGYTF | TGTGCCTGGACCATGGGACCGACCTGGGGCTATGGCTACACCTTC
TRBJ2-5 | TRBV7-3 | TRBD1 | NA | CASSLFGTGVGETQYF | TGTGCCAGCAGCTTATTTGGGACAGGGGTGGGAGAGACCCAGTACTTC
TRBJ1-1 | TRBV6-5 | NA | few | CASSYKGGPNTEAFF | TGTGCCAGCAGTTACAAGGGAGGGCCCAACACTGAAGCTTTCTTT
TRBJ2-5 | TRBV19 | NA | NA | CASSRGGETQYF | TGTGCCAGTAGTAGAGGTGGAGAGACCCAGTACTTC
TRBJ2-7 | TRBV5-6 | NA | NA | CASSAGLSYEQYF | TGTGCCAGCAGCGCTGGACTCTCCTACGAGCAGTACTTC
TRBJ2-1 | TRBV9 | NA | NA | CASSVDDIGGAGDEQFF | TGTGCCAGCAGCGTAGACGACATTGGGGGAGCCGGCGATGAGCAGTTCTTC
TRBJ2-7 | TRBV9 | NA | NA | CASSPTGSQNEQYF | TGTGCCAGCAGCCCGACGGGCAGTCAGAATGAGCAGTACTTC
TRBJ2-7 | TRBV4-2 | NA | NA | CASSSREADHYF | TGTGCCAGCAGCTCGAGGGAGGCGGATCATTACTTC
TRBJ2-7 | TRBV29-1 | TRBD2 | NA | CSVETGGLREQYF | TGCAGCGTTGAGACGGGAGGGCTGCGAGAGCAGTACTTC